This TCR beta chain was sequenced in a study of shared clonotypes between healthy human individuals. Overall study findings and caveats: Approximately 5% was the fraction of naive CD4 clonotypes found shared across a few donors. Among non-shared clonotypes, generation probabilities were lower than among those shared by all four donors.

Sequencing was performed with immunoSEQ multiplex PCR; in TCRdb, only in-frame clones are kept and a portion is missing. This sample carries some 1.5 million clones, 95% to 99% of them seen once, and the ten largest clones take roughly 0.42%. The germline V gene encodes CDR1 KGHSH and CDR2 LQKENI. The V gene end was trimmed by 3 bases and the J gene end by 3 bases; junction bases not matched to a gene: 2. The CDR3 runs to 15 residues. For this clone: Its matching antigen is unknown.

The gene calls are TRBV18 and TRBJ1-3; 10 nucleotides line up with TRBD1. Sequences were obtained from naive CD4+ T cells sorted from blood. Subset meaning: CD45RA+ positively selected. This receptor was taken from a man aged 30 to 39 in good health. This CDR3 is CASSPRTGGGNTIYF. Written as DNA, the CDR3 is TGTGCCAGCTCACCGCGGACAGGGGGTGGAAACACCATATATTTT. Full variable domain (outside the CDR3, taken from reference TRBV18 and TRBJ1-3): NAGVMQNPRHLVRRRGQEARLRCSPMKGHSHVYWYRQLPEEGLKFMVYLQKENIIDESGMPKERFSAEFPKEGPSILRIQQVVRGDSAAYFCASSPRTGGGNTIYFGEGSWLTVV.